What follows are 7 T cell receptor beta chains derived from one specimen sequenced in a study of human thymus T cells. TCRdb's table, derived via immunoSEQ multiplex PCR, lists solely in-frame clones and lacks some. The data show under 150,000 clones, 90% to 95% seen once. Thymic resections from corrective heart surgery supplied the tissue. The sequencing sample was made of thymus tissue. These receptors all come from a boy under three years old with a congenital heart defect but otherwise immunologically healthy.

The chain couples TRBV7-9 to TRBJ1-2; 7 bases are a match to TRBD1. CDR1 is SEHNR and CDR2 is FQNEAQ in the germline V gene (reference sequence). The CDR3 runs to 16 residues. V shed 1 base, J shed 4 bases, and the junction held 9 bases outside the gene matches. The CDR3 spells CASSLETGERGYGYTF. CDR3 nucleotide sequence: TGTGCCAGCAGCTTAGAAACAGGGGAGAGAGGCTATGGCTACACCTTC. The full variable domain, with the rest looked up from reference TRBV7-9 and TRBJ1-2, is DTGVSQNPRHKITKRGQNVTFRCDPISEHNRLYWYRQTLGQGPEFLTYFQNEAQLEKSRLLSDRFSAERPKGSFSTLEIQRTEQGDSAMYLCASSLETGERGYGYTFGSGTRLTVV.

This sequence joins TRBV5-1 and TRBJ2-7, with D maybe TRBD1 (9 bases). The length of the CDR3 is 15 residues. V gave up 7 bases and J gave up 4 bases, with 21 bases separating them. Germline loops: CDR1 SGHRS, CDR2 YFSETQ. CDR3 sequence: CASARGGQGLYEQYF. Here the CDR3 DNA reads TGCGCCAGCGCTCGGGGGGGACAGGGCCTTTACGAGCAGTACTTC.

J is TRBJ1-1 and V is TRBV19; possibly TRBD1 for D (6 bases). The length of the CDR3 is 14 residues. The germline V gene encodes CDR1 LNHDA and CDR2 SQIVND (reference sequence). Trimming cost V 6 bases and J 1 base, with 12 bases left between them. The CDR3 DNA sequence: TGTGCCAGTAGGGATACAGGGAGGAACACTGAAGCTTTCTTT. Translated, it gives CASRDTGRNTEAFF.

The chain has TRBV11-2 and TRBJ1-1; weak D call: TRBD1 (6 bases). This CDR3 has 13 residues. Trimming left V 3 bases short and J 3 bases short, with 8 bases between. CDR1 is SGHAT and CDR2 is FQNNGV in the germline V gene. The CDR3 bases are TGTGCCAGCAGCTTCCAGGGGCACACTGAAGCTTTCTTT. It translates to CASSFQGHTEAFF.

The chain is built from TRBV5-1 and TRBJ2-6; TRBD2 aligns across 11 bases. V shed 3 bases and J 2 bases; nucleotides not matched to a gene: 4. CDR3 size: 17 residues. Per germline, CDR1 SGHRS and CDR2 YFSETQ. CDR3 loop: CASSYVAGGPGANVLTF. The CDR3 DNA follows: TGCGCCAGCAGCTACGTAGCGGGGGGGCCTGGGGCCAACGTCCTGACTTTC. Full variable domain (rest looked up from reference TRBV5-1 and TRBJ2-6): KAGVTQTPRYLIKTRGQQVTLSCSPISGHRSVSWYQQTPGQGLQFLFEYFSETQRNKGNFPGRFSGRQFSNSRSEMNVSTLELGDSALYLCASSYVAGGPGANVLTFGAGSRLTVL.

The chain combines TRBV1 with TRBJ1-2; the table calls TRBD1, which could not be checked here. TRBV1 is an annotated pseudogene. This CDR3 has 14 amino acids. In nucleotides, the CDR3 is TGCACCAGCAGCCGAAGTCCCCTCGACAGAACTTACACCTTC. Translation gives CTSSRSPLDRTYTF.

The CDR3 reads CASSGDGVYGYTF. The CDR3 DNA is TGTGCCAGCAGTGGGGACGGGGTCTATGGCTACACCTTC. This chain uses TRBV6-1 with TRBJ1-2, with D perhaps TRBD1 (5 bases). V was cut by 4 bases and J by 4 bases, with 10 bases left in between. The CDR3 is made up of 13 amino acids. CDR1 is MNHNS, CDR2 SASEGT, per germline.